These 24 T cell receptor beta chains originate from one sample sequenced in a study of T-cell reconstitution after alpha-beta-depleted transplantation in children. For TCRbeta, the library was prepared with unique molecular identifiers. One entry per CDR3 protein results from TCRdb running MiXCR on the PCR reads. The sample records about 600,000 distinct CDR3 sequences, about 23% being singletons. Sample: PBMCs, mostly from graft donor cells, taken 360 days after TCRalphabeta/CD19-depleted stem cell transplant. Every receptor here comes from a boy under two years old who had a stem cell transplant for acute myeloid leukemia, so the T cells may come from the graft donor.

This clonotype was seen ten or more times. The chain carries TRBV12-3 or TRBV12-4 and TRBJ2-5; D perhaps matches TRBD2 (7 bases). The CDR3 sequence is 15 residues long. The V end was cut by 5 bases, the J end by 1 base, with 14 bases between. The CDR3 DNA reads TGTGCCAGCAGTCCCTCGGCGGGGGCCCAAGAGACCCAGTACTTC. Translated: CASSPSAGAQETQYF.

This clonotype was counted at least ten times. V gene TRBV29-1 combines with J gene TRBJ1-1; D unclear. CDR3 length: 13 residues. Germline V lookup: CDR1 SQVTM, CDR2 ANQGSEA. V dropped 3 bases and J dropped 1 base, with 9 bases sitting between them. CDR3: CSVEKGGNTEAFF. The CDR3, as DNA: TGCAGCGTTGAGAAGGGAGGGAACACTGAAGCTTTCTTT.

The V call is TRBV5-6, the J call TRBJ2-1; tentatively, D is TRBD1 (5 bases). Trimming cost V 3 bases and J 10 bases, with 20 bases left between them. Germline CDR1 SGHDT, CDR2 YYEEEE. This CDR3 contains 15 residues. The CDR3 loop is CASSSTGRPSSEQFF. The CDR3 nucleotides are TGTGCCAGCAGCTCAACAGGTAGGCCATCATCGGAGCAGTTCTTC.

Details on this clonotype: This clone may be a read error of a much larger clone one base away. This chain links TRBV20-1 with TRBJ2-1; D not certain. CDR3 length: 15 residues. Germline CDR1 and CDR2: DFQATT and SNEGSKA (reference sequence). DNA of the CDR3: TGCAGTGCCCTCATGGGTACAAGCTCCTACAATGAGCTGTTCTTC. Translating gives CSALMGTSSYNELFF.

The chain employs TRBV29-1 and TRBJ1-5; no clear D gene. The CDR3 runs 11 residues. Germline CDR1 is SQVTM and CDR2 is ANQGSEA. V was pared by 7 bases and J by 6 bases, with 10 bases between. CDR3 residues: CSAKHGQPQHF. The CDR3 DNA is TGCAGCGCTAAACACGGTCAGCCCCAGCATTTT.

Remarks on this clonotype: Likely a read error: the CDR3 ends without its conserved phenylalanine or tryptophan. This sequence joins TRBV12-3 or TRBV12-4 and TRBJ1-1; D is ambiguous. The CDR3 extends over 13 amino acids. V was trimmed by 2 bases and J by 1 base, leaving 5 bases between them. In nucleotides, the CDR3 is TGTGCCAGCAGTTTAATGAAGAACACTGAAGCTTTCTTA. Its translation is CASSLMKNTEAFL.

V and J are TRBV11-2 and TRBJ2-5; possibly TRBD1 for D (5 bases). CDR3 length: 14 residues. Trimming took off 0 bases at V and 2 bases at J, with 7 bases between the two ends. From germline, CDR1 is SGHAT and CDR2 FQNNGV. In DNA, the CDR3 is TGTGCCAGCAGCTTAGATCCAGGGCAAGAGACCCAGTACTTC. Its translation: CASSLDPGQETQYF. The complete variable domain, with remaining parts taken from reference TRBV11-2 and TRBJ2-5, reads EAGVAQSPRYKIIEKRQSVAFWCNPISGHATLYWYQQILGQGPKLLIQFQNNGVVDDSQLPKDRFSAERLKGVDSTLKIQPAKLEDSAVYLCASSLDPGQETQYFGPGTRLLVL.

This clonotype was recorded many times. The genes are TRBV20-1 and TRBJ2-1, with 8 bases lining up with TRBD2. The CDR3 spans 16 residues. V lost 5 bases to trimming and J lost 7 bases; unmatched junction nucleotides: 16. CDR1 is DFQATT, CDR2 SNEGSKA, per germline (reference sequence). CDR3 bases: TGCAGTGCTTTCCACCTTAGCGGGGCGCTGGGGAATGAGCAGTTCTTC. The encoded protein is CSAFHLSGALGNEQFF.

V gene TRBV6-2 or TRBV6-3 combines with J gene TRBJ2-7, with 7 positions matching TRBD1. V lost 4 bases to trimming and J lost 7 bases; unmatched junction nucleotides: 4. Germline-derived CDR1 and CDR2 are MNHEY and SVGEGT. The CDR3 spans 12 residues. This chain's CDR3 is CASSWTGVEQYF. The CDR3 DNA follows: TGTGCCAGCAGTTGGACAGGCGTTGAGCAGTACTTC.

V and J are TRBV6-2 or TRBV6-3 and TRBJ2-7; 8 nucleotides line up with TRBD1. Trimming took 6 bases from V and 2 from J; bases not matched to a gene: 3. CDR3 length: 13 residues. The V gene's germline CDR1 is MNHEY and CDR2 SVGEGT. The chain's CDR3 is CASRRDRPYEQYF. The CDR3 region has the DNA TGTGCCAGCAGGAGGGACAGGCCCTACGAGCAGTACTTC.

The CDR3 sequence: CASSLNLLDTQYF. The DNA of the CDR3 is TGTGCCAGCAGTTTAAATTTGTTAGATACGCAGTATTTT. This chain connects TRBV12-3 or TRBV12-4 to TRBJ2-3; D unclear. V was pared by 2 bases and J by 5 bases, with 8 bases between. CDR3 length equals 13 residues.

This clonotype was seen a few times. V and J are TRBV11-2 and TRBJ2-1; TRBD2 matches 16 bases. J lost 3 bases, V lost 3 bases, and 2 bases had no gene match. Germline lookup yields CDR1 SGHAT and CDR2 FQNNGV. The CDR3 runs to 17 residues. In DNA form, the CDR3 reads TGTGCCAGCAGCTTGGGACTAGCGGGGGGGGGCTACAATGAGCAGTTCTTC. Its translation is CASSLGLAGGGYNEQFF.

The chain couples TRBV6-5 to TRBJ2-5; no clear D. V was trimmed by 0 bases and J by 5 bases, leaving 13 bases between them. CDR3 length: 15 residues. Germline-derived CDR1 and CDR2 are MNHEY and SVGAGI. The CDR3: CASSYSSSRRETQYF. CDR3 DNA sequence: TGTGCCAGCAGTTACTCGAGTTCGAGGCGTGAGACCCAGTACTTC.

This clonotype was recorded once. The CDR3 does not end in the conserved phenylalanine or tryptophan, so this is likely a read error. No DNA is shown, since the ends of the CDR3 on it are uncertain; the CDR3 is the one TCRdb lists. V and J are TRBV7-9 and TRBJ2-4. Germline V gene data show CDR1 as SEHNR and CDR2 as FQNEAQ (reference sequence). The CDR3 length is 8 residues, termini included. The CDR3 loop is CASSPDYV.

The chain joins TRBV7-3 to TRBJ2-5; D is undetermined. The V end lost 4 bases, the J end lost 4 bases, and 10 bases lay between the germline ends. CDR1 is SGHTA, CDR2 FQGTGA, per germline. This CDR3 has 13 amino acids. The CDR3 coding sequence is TGTGCCAGCAGCTCCTCAAACGGAGAGACCCAGTACTTC. This codes for CASSSSNGETQYF. The entire variable domain, with the rest obtained from reference TRBV7-3 and TRBJ2-5, is as follows: GAGVSQTPSNKVTEKGKYVELRCDPISGHTALYWYRQSLGQGPEFLIYFQGTGAADDSGLPNDRFFAVRPEGSVSTLKIQRTERGDSAVYLCASSSSNGETQYFGPGTRLLVL.

V is TRBV2 and J is TRBJ1-3; no reliable D call. Germline V gives CDR1 SNHLY, CDR2 FYNNEI. The length of the CDR3 is 11 residues. Trimming took off 8 bases at V and 7 bases at J, with 9 bases between the two ends. The CDR3, as DNA: TGTGCCAGCTACGCTCCTAACACCATATATTTT. Its translation is CASYAPNTIYF.

Details on this clonotype: This sequence may be a read error, since a much larger clone differs from it by one base. This chain links TRBV29-1 with TRBJ1-2; TRBD1 might be the D (5 bases). This CDR3 has 12 amino acids. CDR1 is SQVTM and CDR2 is ANQGSEA in the germline V gene. For the CDR3, the DNA is TGCAGCGTTGAAGCGGGGGACTATGGCTTCACCTTC. It encodes CSVEAGDYGFTF.

This clonotype was picked up a small number of times. This rearrangement joins TRBV5-4 to TRBJ2-1; 7 nucleotides agree with TRBD2. Trimming cost V 10 bases and J 8 bases; bases outside gene matches: 12. CDR3 length equals 13 residues. Per the germline V gene, CDR1 is SGHNT and CDR2 is YYREEE (reference sequence). The CDR3 reads CAGSGSEVDEQFF. CDR3 nucleotide sequence: TGTGCCGGTAGCGGGTCTGAGGTGGATGAGCAGTTCTTC.

This clonotype was seen at least ten times. V is TRBV12-3 or TRBV12-4 and J is TRBJ2-7, with 7 bases identical to TRBD2. The CDR3 spans 14 residues. Germline trimming cut 3 bases from V and 3 bases from J; bases unmatched to any gene: 5. CDR3 coding DNA: TGTGCCAGCAGTTTGGGGAGGGGAGGCTACGAGCAGTACTTC. As protein: CASSLGRGGYEQYF.

This clonotype showed up many times. The rearrangement joins TRBV20-1 to TRBJ1-1; D remains ambiguous. CDR1 is DFQATT, CDR2 SNEGSKA, per germline (reference sequence). With 4 bases removed from V and 1 base from J, the gap between germline ends came to 10 bases. The CDR3 length is 13 residues. CDR3 amino acids: CSATGSWNTEAFF. As DNA, the CDR3 is TGCAGTGCTACGGGAAGCTGGAACACTGAAGCTTTCTTT.

The chain recombines TRBV9 with TRBJ2-4; D remains unclear. Germline V gene data show CDR1 as SGDLS and CDR2 as YYNGEE. Trimming took off 0 bases at V and 9 bases at J, with 10 bases between the two ends. The CDR3 contains 13 residues. CDR3 DNA: TGTGCCAGCAGCGTAGAAGTCTCCGGCATTCAGTACTTC. This encodes CASSVEVSGIQYF.

This chain uses TRBV20-1 with TRBJ2-1; 9 bases are a match to TRBD2. CDR1 is DFQATT and CDR2 is SNEGSKA in the germline V gene (reference sequence). J lost 8 bases, V lost 6 bases, and 17 bases had no gene match. The CDR3 is 16 amino acids. The CDR3 loop is CSARRPTRGGWDEQFF. CDR3 bases: TGCAGTGCACGGCGGCCTACGCGGGGGGGCTGGGATGAGCAGTTCTTC.

The chain couples TRBV7-9 to TRBJ1-2, with D maybe TRBD1 (5 bases). Between the trimmed V and J ends, which lost 3 bases and 5 bases, there was a span of 13 bases. This CDR3 comprises 14 residues. Per the germline V gene, CDR1 is SEHNR and CDR2 is FQNEAQ (reference sequence). The CDR3 region has the DNA TGTGCCAGCAGCTTGGGACGTACGGAATATGGCTACACCTTC. Translated, it gives CASSLGRTEYGYTF. Drawing the rest from reference TRBV7-9 and TRBJ1-2, the complete variable domain is DTGVSQNPRHKITKRGQNVTFRCDPISEHNRLYWYRQTLGQGPEFLTYFQNEAQLEKSRLLSDRFSAERPKGSFSTLEIQRTEQGDSAMYLCASSLGRTEYGYTFGSGTRLTVV.

This clonotype was counted a few times. The chain carries TRBV12-3 or TRBV12-4 and TRBJ2-5, with 7 bases lining up with TRBD1. The junction had 22 bases not matched to a gene; V was cut back by 6 bases and J by 6 bases. The CDR3 is 18 amino acids. CDR3 residues: CASSPDRVMEETRKTQYF. CDR3 DNA: TGTGCCAGCAGCCCTGACAGGGTCATGGAGGAAACAAGGAAGACCCAGTACTTC.